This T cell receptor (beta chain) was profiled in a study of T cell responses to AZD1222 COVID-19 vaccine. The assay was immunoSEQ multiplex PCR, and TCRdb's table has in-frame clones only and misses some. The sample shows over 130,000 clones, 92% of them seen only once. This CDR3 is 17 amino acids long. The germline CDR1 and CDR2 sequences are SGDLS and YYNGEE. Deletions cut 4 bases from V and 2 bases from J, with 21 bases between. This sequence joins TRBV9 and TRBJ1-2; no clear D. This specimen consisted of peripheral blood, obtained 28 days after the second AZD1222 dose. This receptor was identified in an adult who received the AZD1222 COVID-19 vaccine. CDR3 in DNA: TGTGCCAGCAGCATGGGTGTCCGGGCGAGGTCCAACTATGGCTACACCTTC. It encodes CASSMGVRARSNYGYTF.